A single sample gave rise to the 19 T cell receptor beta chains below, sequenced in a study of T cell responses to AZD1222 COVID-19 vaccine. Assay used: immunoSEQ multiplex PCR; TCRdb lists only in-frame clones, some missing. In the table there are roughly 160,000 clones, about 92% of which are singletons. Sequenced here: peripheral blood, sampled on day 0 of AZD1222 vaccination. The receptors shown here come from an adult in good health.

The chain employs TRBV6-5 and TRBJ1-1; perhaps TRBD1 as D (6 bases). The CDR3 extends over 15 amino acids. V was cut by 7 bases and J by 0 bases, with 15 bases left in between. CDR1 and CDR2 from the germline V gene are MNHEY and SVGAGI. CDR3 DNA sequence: TGTGCCAGCATCGGCAGAGACAGGATGAACACTGAAGCTTTCTTT. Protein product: CASIGRDRMNTEAFF.

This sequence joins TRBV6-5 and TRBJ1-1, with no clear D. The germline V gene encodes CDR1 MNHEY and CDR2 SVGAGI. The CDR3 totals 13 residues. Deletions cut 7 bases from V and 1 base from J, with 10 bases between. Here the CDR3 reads CASKGPGNTEAFF. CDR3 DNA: TGTGCCAGCAAGGGCCCGGGGAACACTGAAGCTTTCTTT.

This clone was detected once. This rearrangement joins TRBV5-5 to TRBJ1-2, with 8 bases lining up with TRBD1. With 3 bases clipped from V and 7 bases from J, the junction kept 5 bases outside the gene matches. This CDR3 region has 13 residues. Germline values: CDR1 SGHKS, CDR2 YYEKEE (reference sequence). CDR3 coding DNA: TGTGCCAGCAGCTCGCAGGGGGCCCCTGGCTACACCTTC. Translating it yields CASSSQGAPGYTF.

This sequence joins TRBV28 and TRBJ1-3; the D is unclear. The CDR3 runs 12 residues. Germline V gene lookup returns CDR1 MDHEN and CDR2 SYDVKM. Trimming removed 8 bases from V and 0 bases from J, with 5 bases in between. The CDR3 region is CASSPSGNTIYF. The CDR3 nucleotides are TGTGCCAGCTCTCCCTCTGGAAACACCATATATTTT. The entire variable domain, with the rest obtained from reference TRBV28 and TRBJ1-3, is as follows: DVKVTQSSRYLVKRTGEKVFLECVQDMDHENMFWYRQDPGLGLRLIYFSYDVKMKEKGDIPEGYSVSREKKERFSLILESASTNQTSMYLCASSPSGNTIYFGEGSWLTVV.

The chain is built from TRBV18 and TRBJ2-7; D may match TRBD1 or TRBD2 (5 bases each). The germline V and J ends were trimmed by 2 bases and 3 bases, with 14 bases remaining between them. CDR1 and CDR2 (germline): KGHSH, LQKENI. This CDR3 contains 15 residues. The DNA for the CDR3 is TGTGCCAGCTCACCAGGGCAAGGGGAGAACTACGAGCAGTACTTC. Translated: CASSPGQGENYEQYF.

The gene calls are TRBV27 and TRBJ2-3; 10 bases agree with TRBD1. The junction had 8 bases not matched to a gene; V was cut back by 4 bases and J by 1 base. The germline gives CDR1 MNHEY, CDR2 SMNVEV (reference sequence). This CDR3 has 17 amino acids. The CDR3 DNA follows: TGTGCCAGCAGTTCGGGACAGGGGATTCGGGGCACAGATACGCAGTATTTT. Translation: CASSSGQGIRGTDTQYF.

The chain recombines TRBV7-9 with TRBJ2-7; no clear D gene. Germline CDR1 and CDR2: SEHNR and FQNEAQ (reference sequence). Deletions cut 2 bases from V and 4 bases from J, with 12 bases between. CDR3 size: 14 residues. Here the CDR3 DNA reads TGTGCCAGCAGCTTATTGGAAAGAAGGTACGAGCAGTACTTC. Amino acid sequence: CASSLLERRYEQYF.

CDR3: CASSPRASRSTDTQYF. The CDR3 DNA sequence: TGTGCCAGCAGCCCCCGGGCTAGCAGGAGCACAGATACGCAGTATTTT. The V gene is TRBV7-7, the J gene TRBJ2-3; a possible D gene is TRBD2 (5 bases). The CDR3 loop spans 16 amino acids. V was trimmed by 5 bases and J by 0 bases, leaving 15 bases between them. From germline, CDR1 is SSHAT and CDR2 FNYEAQ (reference sequence).

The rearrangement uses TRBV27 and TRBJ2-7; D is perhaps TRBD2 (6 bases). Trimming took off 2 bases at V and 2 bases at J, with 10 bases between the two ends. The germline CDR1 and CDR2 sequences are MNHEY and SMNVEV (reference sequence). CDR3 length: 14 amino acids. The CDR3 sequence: CASSLRGGAYEQYF. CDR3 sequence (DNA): TGTGCCAGCAGTTTAAGGGGAGGTGCCTACGAGCAGTACTTC.

CDR3 sequence (DNA): TGCGCCAGCAGCTTTGACCAGGGACTTTACAATGAGCAGTTCTTC. Amino acids: CASSFDQGLYNEQFF. The chain is built from TRBV5-1 and TRBJ2-1; possible D gene TRBD2, 6 bases. The CDR3 has 15 residues. Trimming stripped 2 bases from V and 4 bases from J, with 13 bases between. From germline, CDR1 is SGHRS and CDR2 YFSETQ.

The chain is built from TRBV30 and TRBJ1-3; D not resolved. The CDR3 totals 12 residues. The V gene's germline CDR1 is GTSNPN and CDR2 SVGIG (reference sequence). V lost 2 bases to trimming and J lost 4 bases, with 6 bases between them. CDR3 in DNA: TGTGCCTGGAGTTTAGGGGGAAACACCATATATTTT. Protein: CAWSLGGNTIYF.

In DNA, the CDR3 is TGTGCCAGCAGCGTAGTCGCAGGCCGTAGCAATCAGCCCCAGCATTTT. Amino acid sequence: CASSVVAGRSNQPQHF. V usage is TRBV9 and J usage is TRBJ1-5; D gene unclear. Trimming took off 0 bases at V and 0 bases at J, with 10 bases between the two ends. The germline V gene has CDR1 SGDLS and CDR2 YYNGEE. The CDR3 covers 16 residues.

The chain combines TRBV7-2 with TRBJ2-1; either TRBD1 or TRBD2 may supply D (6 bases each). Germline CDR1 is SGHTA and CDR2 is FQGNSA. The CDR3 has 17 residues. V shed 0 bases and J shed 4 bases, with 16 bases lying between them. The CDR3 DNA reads TGTGCCAGCAGCTTAGCGACATCTAGGGGGGCGTACAATGAGCAGTTCTTC. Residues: CASSLATSRGAYNEQFF.

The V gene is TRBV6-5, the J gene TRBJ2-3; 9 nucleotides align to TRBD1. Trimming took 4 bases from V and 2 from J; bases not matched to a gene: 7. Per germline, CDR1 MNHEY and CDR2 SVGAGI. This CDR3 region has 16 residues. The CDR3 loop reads CASSLPGQGLTDTQYF. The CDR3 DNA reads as TGTGCCAGCAGTTTGCCGGGACAGGGCCTCACAGATACGCAGTATTTT.

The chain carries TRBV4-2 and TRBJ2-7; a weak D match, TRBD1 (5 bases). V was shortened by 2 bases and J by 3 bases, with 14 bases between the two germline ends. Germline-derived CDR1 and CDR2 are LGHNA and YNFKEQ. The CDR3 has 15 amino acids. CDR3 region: CASSQFLGENYEQYF. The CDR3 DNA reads TGTGCCAGCAGCCAATTTTTAGGGGAAAACTACGAGCAGTACTTC.

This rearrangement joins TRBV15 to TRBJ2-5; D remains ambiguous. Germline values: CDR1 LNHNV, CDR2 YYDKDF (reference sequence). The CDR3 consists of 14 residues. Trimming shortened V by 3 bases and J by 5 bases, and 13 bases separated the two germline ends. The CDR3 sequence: CATSSVLDSETQYF. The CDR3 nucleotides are TGTGCCACCAGCAGTGTTCTAGATTCGGAGACCCAGTACTTC.

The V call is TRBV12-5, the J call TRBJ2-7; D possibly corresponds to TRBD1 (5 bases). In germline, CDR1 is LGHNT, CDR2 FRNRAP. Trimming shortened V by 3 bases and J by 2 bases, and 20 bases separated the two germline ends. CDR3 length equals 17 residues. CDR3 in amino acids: CASGFRPDSSIPYEQYF. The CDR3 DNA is TGTGCTAGTGGTTTCAGACCAGACAGTTCGATACCCTACGAGCAGTACTTC.

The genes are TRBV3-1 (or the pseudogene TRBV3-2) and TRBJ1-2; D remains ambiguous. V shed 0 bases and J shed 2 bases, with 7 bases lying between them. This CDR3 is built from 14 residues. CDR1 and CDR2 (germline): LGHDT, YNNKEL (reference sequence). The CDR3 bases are TGTGCCAGCAGCCAAGATCGGCTAAACTATGGCTACACCTTC. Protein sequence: CASSQDRLNYGYTF.

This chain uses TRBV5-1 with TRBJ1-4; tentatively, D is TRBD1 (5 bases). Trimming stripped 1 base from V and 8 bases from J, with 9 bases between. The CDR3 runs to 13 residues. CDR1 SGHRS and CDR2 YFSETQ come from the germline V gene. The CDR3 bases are TGCGCCAGCAGCTTGATTGGGGACGAAAAACTGTTTTTT. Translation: CASSLIGDEKLFF.